A selection of T cell receptor beta chains follows, all from one sample in a study of shared clonotypes between healthy human individuals. Using immunoSEQ multiplex PCR, the repertoire was profiled, and TCRdb retains in-frame clones only, with some absent. Found here are roughly 2.1 million clones, about 93% of them singletons; the top ten hold 1.5% to 2%. The sample was naive CD8+ T cells from PBMCs. These receptors came from a man aged 18 to 30 in good health. Some clones in this sample may be carry-over from other donors' samples. Both conserved end residues are part of each CDR3. D genes are given only for firm matches. Only some rows state a clone size, as once, few, many or a class for expanded clones.

size: -; J: TRBJ2-7; D: -; V: TRBV28; CDR3: CASSLKFRDPNFEQYF; DNA: TGTGCCAGCAGTTTAAAGTTCCGAGACCCAAACTTCGAGCAGTACTTC
size: -; J: TRBJ2-7; D: TRBD2; V: TRBV6-1; CDR3: CASSATSGRPAYEQYF; DNA: TGTGCCAGCAGTGCGACTAGCGGGAGGCCCGCCTACGAGCAGTACTTC
size: once; J: TRBJ2-3; D: -; V: TRBV7-9; CDR3: CASSLTGETETSTDTQYF; DNA: TGTGCCAGCAGCCTGACGGGAGAAACAGAAACTAGCACAGATACGCAGTATTTT
size: -; J: TRBJ1-2; D: -; V: TRBV6-1; CDR3: CASSEELRGIGYTF; DNA: TGTGCCAGCAGTGAAGAATTACGGGGCATCGGCTACACCTTC
size: -; J: TRBJ2-4; D: TRBD1; V: TRBV7-9; CDR3: CASSLGQGARNIQYF; DNA: TGTGCCAGCAGCTTAGGACAGGGGGCGAGGAACATTCAGTACTTC
size: -; J: TRBJ2-5; D: TRBD1; V: TRBV9; CDR3: CASSVGQGRMETQYF; DNA: TGTGCCAGCAGCGTTGGACAGGGGCGTATGGAGACCCAGTACTTC
size: -; J: TRBJ2-7; D: TRBD1; V: TRBV5-1; CDR3: CASSLVAGGFYEQYF; DNA: TGCGCCAGCAGCTTGGTAGCAGGGGGCTTCTACGAGCAGTACTTC
size: -; J: TRBJ1-2; D: -; V: TRBV27; CDR3: CASSLSAGLVPYGYTF; DNA: TGTGCCAGCAGTTTATCGGCAGGACTTGTTCCCTATGGCTACACCTTC
size: -; J: TRBJ2-1; D: TRBD1; V: TRBV28; CDR3: CASSGTGISYNEQFF; DNA: TGTGCCAGCAGTGGGACAGGGATTTCCTACAATGAGCAGTTCTTC
size: -; J: TRBJ2-7; D: -; V: TRBV4-1; CDR3: CASSQDLGSTEQYF; DNA: TGCGCCAGCAGCCAAGATCTTGGGAGCACGGAGCAGTACTTC
size: -; J: TRBJ2-7; D: TRBD1; V: TRBV13; CDR3: CASSNRGLYYEQYF; DNA: TGTGCCAGCAGCAACAGGGGCCTATACTACGAGCAGTACTTC
size: -; J: TRBJ2-7; D: -; V: TRBV13; CDR3: CASSSLGRGPNEQYF; DNA: TGTGCCAGCAGCTCGCTCGGGAGAGGACCTAACGAGCAGTACTTC
size: -; J: TRBJ2-2; D: TRBD2; V: TRBV10-2; CDR3: CASSGRPRLAGGQKNTGELFF; DNA: TGCGCCAGCAGTGGGAGACCGAGACTAGCGGGAGGTCAGAAGAACACCGGGGAGCTGTTTTTT
size: -; J: TRBJ2-1; D: -; V: TRBV10-3; CDR3: CAIRGGDSYNEQFF; DNA: TGTGCCATCAGGGGGGGAGACTCCTACAATGAGCAGTTCTTC
size: few; J: TRBJ1-1; D: TRBD1; V: TRBV9; CDR3: CASSPRQGANTEAFF; DNA: TGTGCCAGCAGCCCCCGACAGGGAGCGAACACTGAAGCTTTCTTT
size: -; J: TRBJ2-6; D: -; V: TRBV6-5; CDR3: CASSFVSGANVLTF; DNA: TGTGCCAGCAGTTTCGTCTCTGGGGCCAACGTCCTGACTTTC
size: -; J: TRBJ2-4; D: TRBD1; V: TRBV7-9; CDR3: CASSEGQAAAKNIQYF; DNA: TGTGCCAGCAGCGAGGGACAGGCTGCGGCCAAAAACATTCAGTACTTC
size: -; J: TRBJ2-7; D: TRBD2; V: TRBV9; CDR3: CASSPGSGTHEQYF; DNA: TGTGCCAGCAGCCCTGGTAGCGGGACCCACGAGCAGTACTTC
size: -; J: TRBJ2-7; D: -; V: TRBV2; CDR3: CARGPGQNYEQYF; DNA: TGTGCCAGAGGTCCTGGACAGAACTACGAGCAGTACTTC
size: -; J: TRBJ2-7; D: -; V: TRBV2; CDR3: CASRGGVSYEQYF; DNA: TGTGCCAGCAGGGGGGGAGTATCCTACGAGCAGTACTTC
size: -; J: TRBJ2-7; D: -; V: TRBV6-6; CDR3: CASSNGWEQYF; DNA: TGTGCCAGCAGTAACGGATGGGAGCAGTACTTC
size: -; J: TRBJ2-7; D: TRBD1; V: TRBV27; CDR3: CASSSGGFYEQYF; DNA: TGTGCCAGCAGTTCAGGGGGATTCTACGAGCAGTACTTC
size: -; J: TRBJ2-7; D: TRBD2; V: TRBV10-3; CDR3: CAISVLAGVQEQYF; DNA: TGTGCCATCAGTGTACTAGCGGGAGTCCAGGAGCAGTACTTC
size: -; J: TRBJ2-2; D: -; V: TRBV5-4; CDR3: CASSLGHTGELFF; DNA: TGTGCCAGCAGCCTGGGGCACACCGGGGAGCTGTTTTTT
size: -; J: TRBJ2-7; D: TRBD2; V: TRBV27; CDR3: CASSLSRIPGLDEQYF; DNA: TGTGCCAGCAGTTTATCTCGGATTCCGGGACTAGACGAGCAGTACTTC
size: -; J: TRBJ2-7; D: TRBD2; V: TRBV29-1; CDR3: CSVEVPLAGGPVLYEQYF; DNA: TGCAGCGTTGAAGTACCCCTAGCGGGAGGGCCTGTGCTCTACGAGCAGTACTTC
size: -; J: TRBJ1-5; D: -; V: TRBV6-1; CDR3: CASSDTRSNQPQHF; DNA: TGTGCCAGCAGTGACACTAGAAGCAATCAGCCCCAGCATTTT
size: -; J: TRBJ2-7; D: -; V: TRBV27; CDR3: CASSCRGCYEQYF; DNA: TGTGCCAGCAGTTGTCGGGGGTGCTACGAGCAGTACTTC
size: -; J: TRBJ2-1; D: TRBD2; V: TRBV7-9; CDR3: CASSPSASGSVGQFF; DNA: TGTGCCAGCAGCCCCTCGGCTAGCGGGAGTGTCGGGCAGTTCTTC
size: -; J: TRBJ2-7; D: TRBD2; V: TRBV28; CDR3: CASSSPWGGAYEQYF; DNA: TGTGCCAGCAGTTCCCCGTGGGGGGGGGCCTACGAGCAGTACTTC
size: -; J: TRBJ1-1; D: -; V: TRBV4-2; CDR3: CASSVRTPSTEAFF; DNA: TGTGCCAGCAGCGTCAGAACTCCTAGCACTGAAGCTTTCTTT
size: once; J: TRBJ2-1; D: -; V: TRBV4-1; CDR3: CASSWGHNEQFF; DNA: TGCGCCAGCAGCTGGGGCCACAATGAGCAGTTCTTC